This T cell receptor beta chain was sequenced during a study of cytomegalovirus exposure and HLA in healthy donors. Trimming took 0 bases from V and 10 from J, leaving 5 bases between them. The CDR3 length is 11 residues. In germline, CDR1 is SGHTS, CDR2 YDEGEE. A few counts support this clone. What it recognizes is unknown. Healthy individuals who donated bone marrow served as the donors. Study-level results: Later analysis revealed greater clonal expansion in HLA-associated TCR beta chains than in equally common others. With high specificity and sensitivity, the classifier reportedly diagnosed cytomegalovirus status. TCR beta chains numbering 164 were designated cytomegalovirus-associated.

In the PCR, 60 Vbeta and 13 Jbeta primers were used. Clones were sequenced by immunoSEQ multiplex PCR, and TCRdb holds only the in-frame ones, with some missing. This table has around 130,000 clones, around four fifths appearing once. The sequenced sample consisted of PBMCs. This sequence joins TRBV5-8 and TRBJ2-1; maybe TRBD2 (5 bases). This receptor was identified in a male donor in good health and CMV-seropositive. The CDR3 DNA sequence: TGTGCCAGCAGCTTGGCGGGGGAGCAGTTCTTC. This sequence encodes CASSLAGEQFF.